This T cell receptor (beta chain) was identified during a study of blood T cell repertoires in COVID-19. Across the study: Researchers got acute and convalescent COVID-19 samples from the United States, Italy and Spain. Sources were T cells, B-cell-depleted T cells, or PBMCs; the material itself was cDNA or gDNA.

This CDR3 is 14 amino acids long. CDR1 and CDR2 from the germline V gene are MNHEY and SVGAGI. The V gene end was trimmed by 7 bases and the J gene end by 1 base; junction bases not matched to a gene: 3. In the study's own analysis: The assay estimated nucleated cells by amplifying reference gene primers. Using immunoSEQ multiplex PCR, the repertoire was profiled, and TCRdb retains in-frame clones only, with some absent. V and J calls and clone size come straight from that table; D and trimming were deduced from the DNA. This sample yields about 61,000 clones, of which more than 75% are seen a single time; approximately 7% belongs to the top ten.

The sequencing sample was made of peripheral blood. The sequence was collected from a man aged 60-69 years with acute or convalescent COVID-19. The chain uses TRBV6-5 and TRBJ1-1, with TRBD1 matching 10 bases. The CDR3 reads CASNRQGANTEAFF. The CDR3 DNA reads as TGTGCCAGCAATCGACAGGGGGCGAACACTGAAGCTTTCTTT.